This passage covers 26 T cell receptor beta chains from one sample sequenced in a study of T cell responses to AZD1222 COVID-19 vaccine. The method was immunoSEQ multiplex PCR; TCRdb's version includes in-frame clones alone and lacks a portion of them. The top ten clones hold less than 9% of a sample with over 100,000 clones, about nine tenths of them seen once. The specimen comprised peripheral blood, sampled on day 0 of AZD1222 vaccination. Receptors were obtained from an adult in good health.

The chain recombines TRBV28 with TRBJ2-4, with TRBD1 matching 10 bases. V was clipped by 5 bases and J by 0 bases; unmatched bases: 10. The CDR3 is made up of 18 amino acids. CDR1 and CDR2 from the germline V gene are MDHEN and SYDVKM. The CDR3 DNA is TGTGCCAGCAGTCCCGCCGGGACAGGGGAAGTAGCCAAAAACATTCAGTACTTC. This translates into CASSPAGTGEVAKNIQYF. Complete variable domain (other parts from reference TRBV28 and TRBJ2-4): DVKVTQSSRYLVKRTGEKVFLECVQDMDHENMFWYRQDPGLGLRLIYFSYDVKMKEKGDIPEGYSVSREKKERFSLILESASTNQTSMYLCASSPAGTGEVAKNIQYFGAGTRLSVL.

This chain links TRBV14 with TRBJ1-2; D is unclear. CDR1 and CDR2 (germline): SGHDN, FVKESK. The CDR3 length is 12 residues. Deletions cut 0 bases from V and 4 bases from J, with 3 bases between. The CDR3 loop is CASSQDSYGYTF. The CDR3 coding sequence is TGTGCCAGCAGCCAAGATAGCTATGGCTACACCTTC.

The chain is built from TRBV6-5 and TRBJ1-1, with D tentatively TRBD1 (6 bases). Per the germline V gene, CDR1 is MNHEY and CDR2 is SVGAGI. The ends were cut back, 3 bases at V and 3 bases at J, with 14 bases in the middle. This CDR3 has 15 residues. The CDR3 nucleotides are TGTGCCAGCAGTTATGACGACAGGTTATACACTGAAGCTTTCTTT. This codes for CASSYDDRLYTEAFF.

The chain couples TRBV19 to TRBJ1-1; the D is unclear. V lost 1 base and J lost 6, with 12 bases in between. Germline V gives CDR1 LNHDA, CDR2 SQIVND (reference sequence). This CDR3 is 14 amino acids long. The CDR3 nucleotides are TGTGCCAGTAGTATAGGCCCCGACCTCTCTGAAGCTTTCTTT. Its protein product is CASSIGPDLSEAFF.

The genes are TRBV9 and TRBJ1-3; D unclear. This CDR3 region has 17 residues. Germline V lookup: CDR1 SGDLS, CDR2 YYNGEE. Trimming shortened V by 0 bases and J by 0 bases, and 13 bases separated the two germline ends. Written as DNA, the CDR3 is TGTGCCAGCAGCGTAGACCCGAAACTATCCTCTGGAAACACCATATATTTT. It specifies CASSVDPKLSSGNTIYF. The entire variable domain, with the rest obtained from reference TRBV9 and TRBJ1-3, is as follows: DSGVTQTPKHLITATGQRVTLRCSPRSGDLSVYWYQQSLDQGLQFLIQYYNGEERAKGNILERFSAQQFPDLHSELNLSSLELGDSALYFCASSVDPKLSSGNTIYFGEGSWLTVV.

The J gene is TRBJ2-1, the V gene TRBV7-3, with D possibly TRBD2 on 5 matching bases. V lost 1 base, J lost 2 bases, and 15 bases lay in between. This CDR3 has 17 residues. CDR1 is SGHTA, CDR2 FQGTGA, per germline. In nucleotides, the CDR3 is TGTGCCAGCAGCTTAAGTAGTAGGACTGGGCCCTACAATGAGCAGTTCTTC. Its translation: CASSLSSRTGPYNEQFF.

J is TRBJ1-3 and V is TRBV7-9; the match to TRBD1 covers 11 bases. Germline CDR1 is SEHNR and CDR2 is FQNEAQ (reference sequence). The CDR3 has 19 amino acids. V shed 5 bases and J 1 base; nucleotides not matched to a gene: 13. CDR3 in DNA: TGTGCCAGCAGCACACCGGGCGGACAGGGGGCGGCATCTGGAAACACCATATATTTT. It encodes CASSTPGGQGAASGNTIYF.

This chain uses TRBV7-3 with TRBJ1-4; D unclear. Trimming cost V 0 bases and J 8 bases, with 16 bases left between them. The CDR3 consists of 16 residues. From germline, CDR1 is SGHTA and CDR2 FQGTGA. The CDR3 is CASSLTLNHLKEKLFF. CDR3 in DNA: TGTGCCAGCAGCTTAACGTTGAACCACCTCAAGGAAAAACTGTTTTTT.

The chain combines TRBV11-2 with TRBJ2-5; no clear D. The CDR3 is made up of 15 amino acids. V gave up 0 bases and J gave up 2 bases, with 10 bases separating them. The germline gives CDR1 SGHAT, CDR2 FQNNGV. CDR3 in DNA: TGTGCCAGCAGCTTAGATGTGTCAGGTCAAGAGACCCAGTACTTC. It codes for CASSLDVSGQETQYF. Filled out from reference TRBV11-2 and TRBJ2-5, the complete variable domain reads EAGVAQSPRYKIIEKRQSVAFWCNPISGHATLYWYQQILGQGPKLLIQFQNNGVVDDSQLPKDRFSAERLKGVDSTLKIQPAKLEDSAVYLCASSLDVSGQETQYFGPGTRLLVL.

The CDR3 DNA follows: TGTGCCAGCAGCTCCGGGGGGGGACAGCCAGATACGCAGTATTTT. It translates to CASSSGGGQPDTQYF. The chain has TRBV7-8 and TRBJ2-3; D perhaps matches TRBD2 (8 bases). Germline V gene lookup returns CDR1 SGHVS and CDR2 FQNEAQ. Trimming removed 4 bases at V and 4 bases at J, with 15 bases between. The CDR3 runs 15 residues.

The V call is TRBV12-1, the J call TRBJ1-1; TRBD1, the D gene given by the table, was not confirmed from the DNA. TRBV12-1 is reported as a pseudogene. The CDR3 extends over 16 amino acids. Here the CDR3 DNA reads TGTGCCAGCAGCCAGGGGGACTCCCGAGAGAGCACTGAAGCTTTCTTT. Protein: CASSQGDSRESTEAFF.

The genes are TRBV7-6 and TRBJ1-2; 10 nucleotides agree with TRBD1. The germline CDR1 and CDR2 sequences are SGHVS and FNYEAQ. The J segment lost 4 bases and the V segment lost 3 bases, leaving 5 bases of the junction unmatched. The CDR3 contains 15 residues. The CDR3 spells CASSLGDRGGYGYTF. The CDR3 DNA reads TGTGCCAGCAGCTTGGGGGACAGGGGCGGCTATGGCTACACCTTC. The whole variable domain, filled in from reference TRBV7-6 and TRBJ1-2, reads GAGVSQSPRYKVTKRGQDVALRCDPISGHVSLYWYRQALGQGPEFLTYFNYEAQQDKSGLPNDRFSAERPEGSISTLTIQRTEQRDSAMYRCASSLGDRGGYGYTFGSGTRLTVV.

The CDR3 nucleotides are TGTGCCACCTCACTTTCTCCCGACAGGGTGAGAATCGGGGAGGAGTACTTC. Translated, it gives CATSLSPDRVRIGEEYF. The rearrangement uses TRBV10-3 and TRBJ2-7; TRBD1 is a possible D gene (7 bases). The length of the CDR3 is 17 residues. In germline, CDR1 is ENHRY, CDR2 SYGVKD. The germline V and J ends were trimmed by 10 bases and 11 bases, with 36 bases remaining between them.

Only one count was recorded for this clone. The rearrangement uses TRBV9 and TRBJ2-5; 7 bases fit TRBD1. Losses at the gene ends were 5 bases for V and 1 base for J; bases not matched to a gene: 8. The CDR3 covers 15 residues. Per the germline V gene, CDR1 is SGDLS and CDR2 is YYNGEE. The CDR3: CASSAQGEIQETQYF. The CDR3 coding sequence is TGTGCCAGCAGTGCCCAGGGGGAGATCCAAGAGACCCAGTACTTC.

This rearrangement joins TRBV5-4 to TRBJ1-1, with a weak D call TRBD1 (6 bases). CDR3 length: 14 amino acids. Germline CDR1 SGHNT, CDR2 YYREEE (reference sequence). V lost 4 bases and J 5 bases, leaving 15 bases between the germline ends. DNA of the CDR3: TGTGCCAGCAGCGCGGGCACAGGGATGACTGAAGCTTTCTTT. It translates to CASSAGTGMTEAFF. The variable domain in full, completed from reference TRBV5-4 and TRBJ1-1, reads ETGVTQSPTHLIKTRGQQVTLRCSSQSGHNTVSWYQQALGQGPQFIFQYYREEENGRGNFPPRFSGLQFPNYSSELNVNALELDDSALYLCASSAGTGMTEAFFGQGTRLTVV.

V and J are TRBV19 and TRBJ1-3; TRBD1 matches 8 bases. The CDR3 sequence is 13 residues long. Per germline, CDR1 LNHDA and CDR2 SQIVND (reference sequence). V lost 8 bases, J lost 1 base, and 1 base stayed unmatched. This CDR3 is CASGQGSGNTIYF. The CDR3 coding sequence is TGTGCCAGTGGACAGGGTTCTGGAAACACCATATATTTT.

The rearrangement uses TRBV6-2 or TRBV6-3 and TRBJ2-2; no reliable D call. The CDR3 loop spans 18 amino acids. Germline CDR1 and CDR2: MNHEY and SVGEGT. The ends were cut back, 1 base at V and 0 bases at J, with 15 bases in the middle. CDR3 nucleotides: TGTGCCAGCAGTTACTGGGTGAAACCCACGTCGAACACCGGGGAGCTGTTTTTT. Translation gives CASSYWVKPTSNTGELFF.

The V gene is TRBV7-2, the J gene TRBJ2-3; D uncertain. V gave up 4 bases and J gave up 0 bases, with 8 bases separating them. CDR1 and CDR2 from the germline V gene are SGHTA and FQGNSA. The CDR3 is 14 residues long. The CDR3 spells CASSSGPSTDTQYF. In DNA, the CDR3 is TGTGCCAGCAGCTCCGGCCCCAGCACAGATACGCAGTATTTT.

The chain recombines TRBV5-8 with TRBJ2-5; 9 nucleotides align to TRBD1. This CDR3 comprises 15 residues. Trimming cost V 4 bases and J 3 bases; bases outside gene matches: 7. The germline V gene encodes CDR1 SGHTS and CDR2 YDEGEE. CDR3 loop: CASSLGTGIEETQYF. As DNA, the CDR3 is TGTGCCAGCAGCCTAGGGACAGGGATAGAAGAGACCCAGTACTTC.

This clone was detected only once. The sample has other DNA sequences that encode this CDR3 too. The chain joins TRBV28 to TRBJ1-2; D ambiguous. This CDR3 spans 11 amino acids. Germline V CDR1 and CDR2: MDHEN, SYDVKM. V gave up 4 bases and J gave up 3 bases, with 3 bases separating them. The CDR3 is CASSSDYGYTF. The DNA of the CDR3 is TGTGCCAGCAGTTCCGACTATGGCTACACCTTC.

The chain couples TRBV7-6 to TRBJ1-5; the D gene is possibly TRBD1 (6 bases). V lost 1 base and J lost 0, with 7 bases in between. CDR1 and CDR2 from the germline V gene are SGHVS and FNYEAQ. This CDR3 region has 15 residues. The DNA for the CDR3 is TGTGCCAGCAGCTTAGGGACAGATAGCAATCAGCCCCAGCATTTT. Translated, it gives CASSLGTDSNQPQHF. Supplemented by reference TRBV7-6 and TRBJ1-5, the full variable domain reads GAGVSQSPRYKVTKRGQDVALRCDPISGHVSLYWYRQALGQGPEFLTYFNYEAQQDKSGLPNDRFSAERPEGSISTLTIQRTEQRDSAMYRCASSLGTDSNQPQHFGDGTRLSIL.

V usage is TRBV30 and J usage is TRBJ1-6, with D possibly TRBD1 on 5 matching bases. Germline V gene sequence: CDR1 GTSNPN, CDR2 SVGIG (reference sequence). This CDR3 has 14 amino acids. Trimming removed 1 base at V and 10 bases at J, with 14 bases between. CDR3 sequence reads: CAWSGEAGQSPLHF. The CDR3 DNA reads TGTGCCTGGAGTGGAGAGGCAGGGCAATCACCCCTCCACTTT.

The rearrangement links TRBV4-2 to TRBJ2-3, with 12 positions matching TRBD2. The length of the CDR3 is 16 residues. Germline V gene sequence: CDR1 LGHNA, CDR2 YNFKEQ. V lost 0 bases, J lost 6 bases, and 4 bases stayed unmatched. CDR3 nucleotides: TGTGCCAGCAGCCAAGATACTAGCGGGGGGCCGGATACGCAGTATTTT. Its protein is CASSQDTSGGPDTQYF.

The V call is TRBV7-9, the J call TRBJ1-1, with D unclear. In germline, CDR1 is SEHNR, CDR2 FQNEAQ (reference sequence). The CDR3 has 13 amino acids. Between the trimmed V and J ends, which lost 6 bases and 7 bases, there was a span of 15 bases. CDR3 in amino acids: CASRQDGELEAFF. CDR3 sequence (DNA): TGTGCCAGCAGGCAGGACGGGGAACTTGAAGCTTTCTTT.

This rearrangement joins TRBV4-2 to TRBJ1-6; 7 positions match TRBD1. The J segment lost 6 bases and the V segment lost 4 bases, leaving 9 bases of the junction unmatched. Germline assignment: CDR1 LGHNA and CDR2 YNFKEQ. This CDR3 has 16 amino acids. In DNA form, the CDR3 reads TGTGCCAGCAGCCCAGTACAGGGGTCTCCTAATTCACCCCTCCACTTT. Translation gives CASSPVQGSPNSPLHF.

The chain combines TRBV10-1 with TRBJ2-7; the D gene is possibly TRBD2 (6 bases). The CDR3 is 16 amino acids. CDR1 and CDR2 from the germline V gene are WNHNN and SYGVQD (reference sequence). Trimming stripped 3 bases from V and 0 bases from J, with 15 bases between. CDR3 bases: TGCGCCAGCAGTGATTTCACTGCGGGGAGCTCCTACGAGCAGTACTTC. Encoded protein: CASSDFTAGSSYEQYF.